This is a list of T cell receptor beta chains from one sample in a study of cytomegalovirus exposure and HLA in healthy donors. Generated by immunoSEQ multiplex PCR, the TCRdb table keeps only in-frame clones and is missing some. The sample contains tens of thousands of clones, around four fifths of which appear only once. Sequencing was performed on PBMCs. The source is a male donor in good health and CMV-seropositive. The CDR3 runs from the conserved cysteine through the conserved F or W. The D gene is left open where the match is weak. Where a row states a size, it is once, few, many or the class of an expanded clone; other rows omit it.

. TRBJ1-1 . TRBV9 TGTGCCAGCAGCGCGGGAGAGGTGGGAGTGGACACTGAAGCTTTCTTT CASSAGEVGVDTEAFF
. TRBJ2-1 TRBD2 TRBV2 TGTGCCAGCAGTGAAGGGCTAGCGGGGTTATTCTACAATGAGCAGTTCTTC CASSEGLAGLFYNEQFF
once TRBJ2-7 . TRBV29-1 TGCAGCGTTGAAATACACTACGAGCAGTACTTC CSVEIHYEQYF
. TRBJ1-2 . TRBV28 TGTGCCAGCGGAATTTTGATGGGGGCGAACTATGGCTACACCTTC CASGILMGANYGYTF
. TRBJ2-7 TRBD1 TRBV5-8 TGTGCCAGCAGCCCGCCGGACAGGGAGTTTCCCTACGAGCAGTACTTC CASSPPDREFPYEQYF
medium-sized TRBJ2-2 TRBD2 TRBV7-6 TGTGCCAGCAGCCTGGGACTAGCGGCGAACACCGGGGAGCTGTTTTTT CASSLGLAANTGELFF
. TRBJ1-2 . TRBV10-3 TGTGCCATCAGTGAAGGACAAAACTATGGCTACACCTTC CAISEGQNYGYTF
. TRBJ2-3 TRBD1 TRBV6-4 TGTGCCAGCAGTGGACAGGGGGACACAGATACGCAGTATTTT CASSGQGDTDTQYF
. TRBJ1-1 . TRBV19 TGTGCCAGTAGTAGGGGTGCAGGGTTAATCGCTGAAGCTTTCTTT CASSRGAGLIAEAFF
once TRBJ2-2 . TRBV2 TGTGCCAGCCAAGGAGGGGGCTCGAGCACCGGGGAGCTGTTTTTT CASQGGGSSTGELFF
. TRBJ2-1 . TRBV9 TGTGCCAGCAGCGTAGAGGGGGGGCAGTGGAATGAGCAGTTCTTC CASSVEGGQWNEQFF
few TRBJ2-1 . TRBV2 TGTGCCAGCAGTCGCAATGAGCAGTTCTTC CASSRNEQFF
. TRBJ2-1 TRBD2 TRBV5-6 TGTGCCAGCAGCCGGCGGGGGGCGGAGAGGAATGAGCAGTTCTTC CASSRRGAERNEQFF
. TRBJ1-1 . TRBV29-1 TGCAGCGAGATTACCATACCCTATACAGGGAACACTGAAGCTTTCTTT CSEITIPYTGNTEAFF
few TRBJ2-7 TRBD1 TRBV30 TGTGCCTGGAGCCGTCGGACAGGGGACTACGAGCAGTACTTC CAWSRRTGDYEQYF
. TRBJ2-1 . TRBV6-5 TGTGCCAGCAGTTCACATCTGCAGCGTTCGGATGAGCAGTTCTTC CASSSHLQRSDEQFF
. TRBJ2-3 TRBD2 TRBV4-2 TGTGCCAGCAGCCAAGAGCGGGGACTAGCTAGCACAGATACGCAGTATTTT CASSQERGLASTDTQYF
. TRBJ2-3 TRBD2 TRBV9 TGTGCCAGCAGCGTAAGCGGGGGGTACACAGATACGCAGTATTTT CASSVSGGYTDTQYF
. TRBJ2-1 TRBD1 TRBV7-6 TGTGCCAGCAGCTTAGAAGCCCGACAGGGGGCAAACAATGAGCAGTTCTTC CASSLEARQGANNEQFF
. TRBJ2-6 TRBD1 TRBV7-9 TGTGCCAGCAGCTTCCGGGACAGGGTGACTGGGGCCAACGTCCTGACTTTC CASSFRDRVTGANVLTF
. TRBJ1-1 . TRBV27 TGTGCCAGCATCCAGGGGATCGGTGAAGCTTTCTTT CASIQGIGEAFF
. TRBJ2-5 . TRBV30 TGTGCCTGGAGTGTACAGGCCAGGGAAGAGACCCAGTACTTC CAWSVQAREETQYF
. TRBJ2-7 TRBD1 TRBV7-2 TGTGCCCGTTCCGCCGGGACAGGGGACTACGAGCAGTACTTC CARSAGTGDYEQYF
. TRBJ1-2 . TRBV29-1 TGCAGCGTTGAAGGTTCCAGGGGTGGCTACACCTTC CSVEGSRGGYTF
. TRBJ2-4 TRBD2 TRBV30 TGTGCCTGGAGCGTATTCGGGGGGGGGTCCAAAAACATTCAGTACTTC CAWSVFGGGSKNIQYF
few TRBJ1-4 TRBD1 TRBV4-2 TGTGCCAGCAGCCGGTATAGCGGACAGGACCCTGAAAAACTGTTTTTT CASSRYSGQDPEKLFF
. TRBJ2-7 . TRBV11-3 TGTGCCAGCAGCCGCGGCTCTGGAGCAACCTACGAGCAGTACTTC CASSRGSGATYEQYF
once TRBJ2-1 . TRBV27 TGTGCCAGCAGTTCAGGGAATGAGCAGTTCTTC CASSSGNEQFF
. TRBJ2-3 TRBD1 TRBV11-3 TGTGCCAGCAGCAGCCGGGACAGAGGGCCACCACTTGATACGCAGTATTTT CASSSRDRGPPLDTQYF
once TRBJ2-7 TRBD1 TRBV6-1 TGTGCCAGCAGTGAAATACCGGGACAGGGCTCCTACGAGCAGTACTTC CASSEIPGQGSYEQYF
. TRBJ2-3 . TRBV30 TGTGCCTGGGGGCCCCGGAGCGGCGTCAAATTCCCAGATACGCAGTATTTT CAWGPRSGVKFPDTQYF
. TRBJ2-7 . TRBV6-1 TGTGCCAGTAAATTAGGGGTCACCTTATCCTACGAGCAGTACTTC CASKLGVTLSYEQYF
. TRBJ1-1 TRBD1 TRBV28 TGTGCCAGCAGTTTCCTCGACAGGGTGAACACTGAAGCTTTCTTT CASSFLDRVNTEAFF
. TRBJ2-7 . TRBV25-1 TGTGCCAGCAGTGAATGGGCAGGGCAGACCTACGAGCAGTACTTC CASSEWAGQTYEQYF
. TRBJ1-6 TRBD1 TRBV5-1 TGCGCCAGCAGCTTGACAGGGGGCAACGATTCACCCCTCCACTTT CASSLTGGNDSPLHF
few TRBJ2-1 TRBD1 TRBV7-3 TGTGCCAGCAGCGGACAGGGGGCTGGGTATGAGCAGTTCTTC CASSGQGAGYEQFF
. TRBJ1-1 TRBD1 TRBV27 TGTGCCAGCAGATCGGGACAGGGCGGGGGTACTGAAGCTTTCTTT CASRSGQGGGTEAFF